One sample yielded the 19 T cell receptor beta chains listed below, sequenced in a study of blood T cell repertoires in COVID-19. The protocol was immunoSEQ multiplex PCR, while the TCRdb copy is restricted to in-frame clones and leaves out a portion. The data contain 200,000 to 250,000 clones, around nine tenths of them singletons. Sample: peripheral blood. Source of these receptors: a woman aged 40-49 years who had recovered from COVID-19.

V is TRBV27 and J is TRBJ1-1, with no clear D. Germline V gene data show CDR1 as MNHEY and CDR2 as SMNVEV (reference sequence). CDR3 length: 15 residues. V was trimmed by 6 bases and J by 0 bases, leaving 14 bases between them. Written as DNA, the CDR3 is TGTGCCAGCAGCAGTTCGAGGGCTATGAACACTGAAGCTTTCTTT. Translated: CASSSSRAMNTEAFF.

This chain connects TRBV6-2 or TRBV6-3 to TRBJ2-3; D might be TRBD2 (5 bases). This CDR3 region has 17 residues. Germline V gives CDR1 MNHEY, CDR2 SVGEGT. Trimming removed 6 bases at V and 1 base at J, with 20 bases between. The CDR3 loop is CASSGERWGRGTDTQYF. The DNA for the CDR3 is TGTGCCAGCAGCGGGGAGCGCTGGGGTCGGGGCACAGATACGCAGTATTTT.

The chain's CDR3 is CASSYTDSRANEQYF. CDR3 nucleotides: TGTGCCAGCAGCTATACGGACAGTAGAGCCAACGAGCAGTACTTC. The rearrangement joins TRBV6-4 to TRBJ2-7; TRBD1 might be the D (6 bases). Germline V gene data show CDR1 as MRHNA and CDR2 as SNTAGT. The CDR3 is 15 amino acids. The ends were cut back, 6 bases at V and 5 bases at J, with 20 bases in the middle.

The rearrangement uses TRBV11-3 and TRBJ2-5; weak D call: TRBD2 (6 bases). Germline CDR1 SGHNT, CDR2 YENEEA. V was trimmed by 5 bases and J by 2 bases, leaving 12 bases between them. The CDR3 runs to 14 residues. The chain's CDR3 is CASSPHGGQETQYF. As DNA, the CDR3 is TGTGCCAGCAGCCCCCATGGAGGGCAAGAGACCCAGTACTTC.

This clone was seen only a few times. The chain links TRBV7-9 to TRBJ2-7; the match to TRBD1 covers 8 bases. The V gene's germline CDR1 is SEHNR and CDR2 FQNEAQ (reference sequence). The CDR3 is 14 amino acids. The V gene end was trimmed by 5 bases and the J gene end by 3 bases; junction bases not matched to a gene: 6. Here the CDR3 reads CASSPDRAFYEQYF. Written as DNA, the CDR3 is TGTGCCAGCAGCCCGGACAGGGCGTTCTACGAGCAGTACTTC.

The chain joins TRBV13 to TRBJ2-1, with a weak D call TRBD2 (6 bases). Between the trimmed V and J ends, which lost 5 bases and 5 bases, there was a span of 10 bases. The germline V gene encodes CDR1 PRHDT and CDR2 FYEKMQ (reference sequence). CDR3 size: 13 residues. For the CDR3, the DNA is TGTGCCAGCAGCCGGACTACCAACAATGAGCAGTTCTTC. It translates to CASSRTTNNEQFF.

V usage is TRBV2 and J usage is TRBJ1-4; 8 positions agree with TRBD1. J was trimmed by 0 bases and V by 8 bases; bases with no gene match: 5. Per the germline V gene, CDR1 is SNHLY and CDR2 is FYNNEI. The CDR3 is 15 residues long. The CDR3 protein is CASLRTGTTNEKLFF. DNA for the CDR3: TGTGCCAGCTTGCGGACAGGGACAACTAATGAAAAACTGTTTTTT.

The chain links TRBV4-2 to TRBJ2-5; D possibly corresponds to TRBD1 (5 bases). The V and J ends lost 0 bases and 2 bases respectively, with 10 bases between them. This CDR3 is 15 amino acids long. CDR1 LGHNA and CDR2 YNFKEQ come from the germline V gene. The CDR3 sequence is CASSQDLKGQETQYF. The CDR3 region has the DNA TGTGCCAGCAGCCAAGATCTTAAGGGGCAAGAGACCCAGTACTTC.

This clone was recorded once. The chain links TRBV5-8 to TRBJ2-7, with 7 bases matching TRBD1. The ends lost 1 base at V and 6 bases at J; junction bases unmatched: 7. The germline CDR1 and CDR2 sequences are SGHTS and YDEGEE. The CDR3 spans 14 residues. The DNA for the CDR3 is TGTGCCAGCAGCTTGACAGGGGTCCGATTCGAGCAGTACTTC. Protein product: CASSLTGVRFEQYF.

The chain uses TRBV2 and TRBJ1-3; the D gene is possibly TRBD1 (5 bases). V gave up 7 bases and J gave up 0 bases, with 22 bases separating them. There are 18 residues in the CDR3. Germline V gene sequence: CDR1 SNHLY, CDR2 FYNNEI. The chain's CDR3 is CASKGPAGRGSSGNTIYF. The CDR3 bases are TGTGCCAGCAAGGGGCCGGCAGGGAGGGGATCCTCTGGAAACACCATATATTTT.

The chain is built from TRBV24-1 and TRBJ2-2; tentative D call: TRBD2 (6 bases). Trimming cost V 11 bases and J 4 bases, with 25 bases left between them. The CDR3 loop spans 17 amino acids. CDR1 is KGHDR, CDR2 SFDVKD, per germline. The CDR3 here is CANGPYREPRGTGELFF. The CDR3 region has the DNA TGTGCCAACGGTCCCTACCGGGAGCCCCGCGGCACCGGGGAGCTGTTTTTT.

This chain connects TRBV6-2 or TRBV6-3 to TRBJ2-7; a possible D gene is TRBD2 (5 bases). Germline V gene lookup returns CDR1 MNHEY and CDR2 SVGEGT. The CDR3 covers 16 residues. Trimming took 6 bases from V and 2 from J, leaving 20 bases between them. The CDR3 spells CASSRGTVPGTYEQYF. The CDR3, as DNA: TGTGCCAGCAGCCGAGGAACTGTCCCCGGGACCTACGAGCAGTACTTC.

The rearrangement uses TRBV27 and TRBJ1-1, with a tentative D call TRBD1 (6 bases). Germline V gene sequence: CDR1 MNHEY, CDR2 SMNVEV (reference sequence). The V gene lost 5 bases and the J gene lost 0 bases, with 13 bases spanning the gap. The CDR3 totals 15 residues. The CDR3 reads CASSRGTHMNTEAFF. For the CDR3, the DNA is TGTGCCAGCAGTAGGGGGACGCACATGAACACTGAAGCTTTCTTT.

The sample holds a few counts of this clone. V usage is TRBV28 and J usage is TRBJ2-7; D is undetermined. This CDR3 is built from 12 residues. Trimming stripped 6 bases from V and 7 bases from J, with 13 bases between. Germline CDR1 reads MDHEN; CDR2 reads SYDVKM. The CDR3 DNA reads TGTGCCAGCAGCTCGTCCGTACAAGAGCAGTACTTC. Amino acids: CASSSSVQEQYF.

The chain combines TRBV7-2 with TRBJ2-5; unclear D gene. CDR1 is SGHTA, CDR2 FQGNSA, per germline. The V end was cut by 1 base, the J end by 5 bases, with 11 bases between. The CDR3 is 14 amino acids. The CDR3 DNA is TGTGCCAGCAGCTTAGGTCGTCCTCGGGAGACCCAGTACTTC. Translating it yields CASSLGRPRETQYF.

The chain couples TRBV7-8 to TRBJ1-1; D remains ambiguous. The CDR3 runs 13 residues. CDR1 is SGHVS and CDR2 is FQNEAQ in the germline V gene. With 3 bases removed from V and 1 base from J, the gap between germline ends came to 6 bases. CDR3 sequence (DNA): TGTGCCAGCAGCTTGACACCGAACACTGAAGCTTTCTTT. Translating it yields CASSLTPNTEAFF.

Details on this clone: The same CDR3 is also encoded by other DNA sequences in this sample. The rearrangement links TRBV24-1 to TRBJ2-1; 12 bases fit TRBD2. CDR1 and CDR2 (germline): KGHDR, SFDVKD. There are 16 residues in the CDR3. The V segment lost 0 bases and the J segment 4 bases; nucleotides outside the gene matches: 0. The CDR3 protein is CATSDLGTSGYNEQFF. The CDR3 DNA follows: TGTGCCACCAGTGATTTGGGGACTAGCGGGTACAATGAGCAGTTCTTC.

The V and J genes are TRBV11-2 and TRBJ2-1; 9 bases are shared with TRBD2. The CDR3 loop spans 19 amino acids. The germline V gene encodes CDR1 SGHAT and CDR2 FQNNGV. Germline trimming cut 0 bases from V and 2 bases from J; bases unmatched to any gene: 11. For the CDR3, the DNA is TGTGCCAGCAGCTTAGACCACCTCTCAGCGGGAGGTACCTACAATGAGCAGTTCTTC. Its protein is CASSLDHLSAGGTYNEQFF.

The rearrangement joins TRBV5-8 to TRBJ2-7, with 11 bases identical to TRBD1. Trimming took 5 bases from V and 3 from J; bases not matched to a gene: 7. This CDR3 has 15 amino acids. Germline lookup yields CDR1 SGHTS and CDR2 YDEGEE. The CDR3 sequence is CASSRTGTGGYEQYF. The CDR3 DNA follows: TGTGCCAGCAGTCGTACCGGGACAGGGGGCTACGAGCAGTACTTC.